This TCR beta chain was sequenced for a study of CD8+ T cells in alopecia areata. Germline V gene sequence: CDR1 MNHEY, CDR2 SMNVEV (reference sequence). J gave up 1 base and V 4 bases, and 6 bases lay outside the gene matches. The CDR3 sequence is 15 residues long. Extracted RNA was reverse transcribed into cDNA, the sequencing template. Method: immunoSEQ multiplex PCR; TCRdb's copy keeps in-frame clones and lacks some. The table has under 250,000 clones, around 62% seen once. The chain recombines TRBV27 with TRBJ2-5; TRBD2 agrees at 7 bases. This receptor was identified in a human donor with alopecia areata. The material was CD4+ T cells sorted from blood, obtained at week 0. CDR3 amino acids: CASSSGGRGQETQYF. The CDR3 nucleotides are TGTGCCAGCAGTTCGGGAGGAAGGGGCCAAGAGACCCAGTACTTC.